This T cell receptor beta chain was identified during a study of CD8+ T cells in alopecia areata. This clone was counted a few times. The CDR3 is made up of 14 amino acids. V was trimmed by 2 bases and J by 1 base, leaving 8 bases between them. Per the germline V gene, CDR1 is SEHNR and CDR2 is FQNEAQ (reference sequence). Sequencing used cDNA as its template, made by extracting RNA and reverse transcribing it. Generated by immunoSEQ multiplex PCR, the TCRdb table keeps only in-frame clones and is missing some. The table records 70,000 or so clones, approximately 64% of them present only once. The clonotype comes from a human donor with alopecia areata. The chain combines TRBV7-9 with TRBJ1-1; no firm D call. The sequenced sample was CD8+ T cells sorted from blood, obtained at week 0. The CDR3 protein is CASSLFPRNTEAFF. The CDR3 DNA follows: TGTGCCAGCAGCTTATTTCCTCGGAACACTGAAGCTTTCTTT.